This T cell receptor (beta chain) was sequenced during a study of T cell changes during pregnancy in multiple sclerosis. Germline CDR1 SGHKS, CDR2 YYEKEE (reference sequence). Trimming stripped 2 bases from V and 1 base from J, with 10 bases between. The CDR3 spans 14 residues. There are a few counts of this clone. The assay was immunoSEQ multiplex PCR, and TCRdb's table has in-frame clones only and misses some. The sample has 75,000 to 100,000 clones; around 92% are singletons. The TCR comes from a female donor with multiple sclerosis, enrolled in a pregnancy study. The sample in question was peripheral blood, obtained after pregnancy. The chain couples TRBV5-5 to TRBJ2-7; maybe TRBD2 (6 bases). CDR3 sequence (DNA): TGTGCCAGCAGCTTCGGGAGACCATCCTACGAGCAGTACTTC. The encoded protein is CASSFGRPSYEQYF.